A single sample is the source of the 5 T cell receptor beta chains below, sequenced in a study of cytomegalovirus exposure and HLA in healthy donors (dated by TCRdb to 2016 to 2017). Receptors were amplified or captured by the immunoSEQ multiplex PCR assay. The multiplex PCR relied on a mix of 60 forward primers for TCR Vbeta segments and 13 reverse primers for TCR Jbeta segments. What TCRdb holds here is the immuneACCESS table cut down to in-frame rearrangements. Part of the clones is not present; checked against another copy, under half of the missing clones reflect an unresolved V gene, and the others are unexplained. The table for this sample lists under 200,000 clones; 80% to 85% of them were counted only once. Jointly, the top ten make up roughly 1.9% of the sample. The sequencing sample was made of PBMCs. These receptors were collected from a human donor in good health.

The chain combines TRBV11-2 with TRBJ2-5; D possibly corresponds to TRBD2 (6 bases). The CDR3 extends over 15 amino acids. Germline V CDR1 and CDR2: SGHAT, FQNNGV. Trimming removed 0 bases from V and 2 bases from J, with 10 bases in between. The CDR3 nucleotides are TGTGCCAGCAGCTTAGATCTTGGACTACAAGAGACCCAGTACTTC. This gives the protein CASSLDLGLQETQYF.

J is TRBJ1-2 and V is TRBV15; the D gene is possibly TRBD1 (6 bases). CDR3 length: 14 amino acids. Germline-derived CDR1 and CDR2 are LNHNV and YYDKDF (reference sequence). The ends were cut back, 0 bases at V and 8 bases at J, with 13 bases in the middle. The CDR3: CATSRDSTGQGYTF. The CDR3 coding sequence is TGTGCCACCAGCAGAGATTCTACAGGGCAAGGCTACACCTTC.

The rearrangement joins TRBV19 to TRBJ2-7; possibly TRBD1 for D (6 bases). Germline lookup yields CDR1 LNHDA and CDR2 SQIVND (reference sequence). The V end was cut by 4 bases, the J end by 3 bases, with 7 bases between. The length of the CDR3 is 12 residues. The CDR3 loop is CASSTDSYEQYF. The CDR3, as DNA: TGTGCCAGTAGTACGGACAGCTACGAGCAGTACTTC.

This chain links TRBV5-6 with TRBJ2-7, with 8 bases matching TRBD2. This CDR3 spans 16 amino acids. After removal of 4 bases from V and 0 bases from J, the junction contained 9 bases not matched to a gene. Germline CDR1 reads SGHDT; CDR2 reads YYEEEE. The CDR3 DNA sequence: TGTGCCAGCAGCCCAATCCGGGGGGGAAGCTCCTACGAGCAGTACTTC. Translated: CASSPIRGGSSYEQYF.

In its sample, this clone was seen once. The chain is built from TRBV5-1 and TRBJ2-2, with 8 bases lining up with TRBD1. CDR1 and CDR2 (germline): SGHRS, YFSETQ. The CDR3 runs 15 residues. V lost 3 bases and J lost 2; bases outside the gene matches: 3. The CDR3 sequence: CASSYGTGNTGELFF. The CDR3 bases are TGCGCCAGCAGCTACGGGACAGGCAACACCGGGGAGCTGTTTTTT.